This T cell receptor beta chain originates from a study of human T cells and chemical hapten exposure. Stated time point: patch test 1, 2 weeks after DPC sensitization. Treatment described: therapeutic diphenylcyclopropenone sensitization with weekly scalp DPC. This clonotype was picked up a small number of times. Each CDR3 protein is one row after TCRdb ran MiXCR on the RACE reads. The sample records around 120,000 distinct CDR3 sequences, roughly an eighth being singletons. V shed 3 bases and J 3 bases; nucleotides not matched to a gene: 5. The CDR3 consists of 15 residues. Germline CDR1 is KGHSY and CDR2 is FQNENV.

This sample comprised whole blood, obtained in connection with sensitization to the hapten diphenylcyclopropenone (DPC). V gene TRBV16 combines with J gene TRBJ1-2, with 9 bases aligning to TRBD1. The origin of this receptor is a woman in her fifties or sixties with alopecia areata. Some clones in this sample may be carry-over from other donors' samples. The CDR3 region has the DNA TGTGCCAGCAGCCATAAGAGACAGGGGGACTATGGCTACACCTTC. Amino acid sequence: CASSHKRQGDYGYTF.